The TCR beta chain under discussion was sequenced for a study of blood T cell repertoires in COVID-19. Study-wide background: COVID-19 samples from acute and convalescent phases originated in the United States, Italy and Spain.

The CDR3 loop spans 18 amino acids. Recruits, aged about 18 to 95 years, lived in 25 or so US areas. Allocation to cohorts depended on clinical history reported by the participants. The repertoire was sequenced with immunoSEQ multiplex PCR; TCRdb's copy has only in-frame clones and lacks some. The table includes 300,000 to 400,000 clones, 80% to 90% detected once. Sequenced input: PBMCs or T cells enriched from blood (not recorded which). This TCR was sampled from a woman in her 40s with acute COVID-19. The chain couples TRBV21-1 to TRBJ2-7; the table assigns TRBD1, which was not confirmed against the DNA. TRBV21-1 is tagged as a pseudogene. The CDR3 loop is CASSNTGSQSSPTNEQYF. The CDR3 bases are TGTGCCAGCAGCAACACAGGTTCCCAATCCAGTCCTACTAACGAGCAGTACTTC.